This TCR beta chain was recovered during a study of T cell responses to AZD1222 COVID-19 vaccine. A remark on this clone: Its antigen is as yet unknown.

The protocol was immunoSEQ multiplex PCR, while the TCRdb copy is restricted to in-frame clones and leaves out a portion. Of just under 95,000 clones in the sample, around 84% were seen once. General study results and limits: Spike-spanning, vaccine-associated CD4 TCRs were dominant at 160-218 and 743-854. The reported proportion of spike-specific TCRs targeting unmutated variant regions was nearly half.

The sequencing here drew on peripheral blood, taken on day 0 of AZD1222 vaccination. The origin of this receptor is an adult in good health.

In nucleotides, the CDR3 is TGCGCCAGCAGCAGCGGGACACTTAATGAAAAACTGTTTTTT. Translation gives CASSSGTLNEKLFF. The chain employs TRBV5-1 and TRBJ1-4, with a tentative D call TRBD1 (6 bases). Germline CDR1 and CDR2: SGHRS and YFSETQ. Trimming removed 4 bases from V and 4 bases from J, with 11 bases in between. This CDR3 comprises 14 residues.